The 12 T cell receptor beta chains reported below all come from one sample, sequenced in a study of T-cell memory formation after mild COVID-19. MiXCR, run by TCRdb on the 5' RACE reads, gives a single entry per CDR3 protein. The sample gives roughly 510,000 distinct CDR3 sequences, 15% to 20% of which show up once; around 8.1% is in the top ten. Sequencing was performed on PBMCs or a T cell subset sorted from them (not recorded which). Receptor source: an adult woman who had mild COVID-19 (a few samples of this study predate the infection). Cell type and time point are not known.

This clonotype was counted only a few times. The chain links TRBV12-3 or TRBV12-4 to TRBJ2-3; the match to TRBD2 covers 8 bases. The CDR3 totals 14 residues. J lost 4 bases, V lost 3 bases, and 3 bases had no gene match. The CDR3 is CASSFRGGADTQYF. The CDR3 DNA reads as TGTGCCAGCAGTTTTCGGGGGGGTGCAGATACGCAGTATTTT.

This chain joins TRBV5-1 and TRBJ1-1, with 7 nucleotides matching TRBD1. Germline-derived CDR1 and CDR2 are SGHRS and YFSETQ. Unmatched junction bases numbered 5, after V lost 0 bases and J lost 3 bases. There are 15 residues in the CDR3. The CDR3 spells CASSLDQGGYTEAFF. CDR3 in DNA: TGCGCCAGCAGCTTGGATCAGGGGGGCTACACTGAAGCTTTCTTT.

This clonotype was detected only a few times. The chain links TRBV6-5 to TRBJ2-2; D is ambiguous. Trimming removed 7 bases from V and 7 bases from J, with 19 bases in between. This CDR3 region has 15 residues. CDR1 and CDR2 from the germline V gene are MNHEY and SVGAGI. The CDR3 DNA reads as TGTGCCAGCAAACAATTTCTGGCTAACGGCGGGGAGCTGTTTTTT. This encodes CASKQFLANGGELFF.

This clonotype was recorded a few times. The chain combines TRBV6-2 or TRBV6-3 with TRBJ2-7; TRBD2 is a possible D gene (5 bases). The germline gives CDR1 MNHEY, CDR2 SVGEGT. The ends were cut back, 0 bases at V and 7 bases at J, with 16 bases in the middle. This CDR3 region has 15 residues. The CDR3, as DNA: TGTGCCAGCAGTTACTCGGGCGGGCGGTACTTTGAGCAGTACTTC. Protein product: CASSYSGGRYFEQYF.

CDR3 sequence reads: CASSYGRTSGTYEQYF. The CDR3 DNA reads TGTGCCAGCAGCTATGGGAGGACTAGCGGAACCTACGAGCAGTACTTC. The chain combines TRBV6-2 or TRBV6-3 with TRBJ2-7, with 10 bases that match TRBD2. The CDR3 consists of 16 residues. The germline CDR1 and CDR2 sequences are MNHEY and SVGEGT. The ends lost 6 bases at V and 2 bases at J; junction bases unmatched: 10.

The table lists this clonotype with a few counts. The genes are TRBV24-1 and TRBJ2-1; TRBD2 matches at 11 bases. The V and J ends lost 4 bases and 4 bases, in that order; junction bases with no gene match: 11. CDR1 and CDR2 from the germline V gene are KGHDR and SFDVKD. The CDR3 length is 18 residues. Here the CDR3 reads CATSDPRTSGSRYNEQFF. The CDR3 region has the DNA TGTGCCACCAGTGACCCCCGGACTAGCGGGTCAAGGTACAATGAGCAGTTCTTC.

This clonotype was counted at least ten times. The rearrangement links TRBV7-2 to TRBJ2-5; no reliable D call. This CDR3 is 14 amino acids long. Germline assignment: CDR1 SGHTA and CDR2 FQGNSA. Trimming removed 0 bases at V and 0 bases at J, with 5 bases between. The CDR3 is CASSLAGYQETQYF. Here the CDR3 DNA reads TGTGCCAGCAGCTTAGCGGGGTACCAAGAGACCCAGTACTTC.

The V gene is TRBV5-6, the J gene TRBJ2-1; D uncertain. The germline V and J ends were trimmed by 0 bases and 8 bases, with 9 bases remaining between them. Germline values: CDR1 SGHDT, CDR2 YYEEEE. This CDR3 spans 13 amino acids. The CDR3 here is CASSLGSTDEQFF. DNA for the CDR3: TGTGCCAGCAGCTTGGGTAGCACGGATGAGCAGTTCTTC.

This chain links TRBV6-2 or TRBV6-3 with TRBJ2-7, with D maybe TRBD1 (6 bases). Germline CDR1 reads MNHEY; CDR2 reads SVGEGT. V was cut by 4 bases and J by 3 bases, with 10 bases left in between. The CDR3 has 13 residues. CDR3 nucleotides: TGTGCCAGCAGTTTCGACAGGTACTACGAGCAGTACTTC. It is translated as CASSFDRYYEQYF.

The V gene is TRBV13, the J gene TRBJ2-7; no clear D. Deletions cut 5 bases from V and 6 bases from J, with 11 bases between. Germline V gives CDR1 PRHDT, CDR2 FYEKMQ (reference sequence). This CDR3 region has 12 residues. The CDR3 nucleotides are TGTGCCAGCAGCCTTCACGGCGGCGAGCAGTACTTC. Translating it yields CASSLHGGEQYF.

This clonotype has just a few counts. The V call is TRBV12-3 or TRBV12-4, the J call TRBJ2-3; D not certain. Trimming stripped 6 bases from V and 0 bases from J, with 7 bases between. This CDR3 is 13 amino acids long. CDR3 DNA: TGTGCCAGCAGAAAACTGAGCACAGATACGCAGTATTTT. Translation gives CASRKLSTDTQYF.

V and J are TRBV5-1 and TRBJ2-7, with D perhaps matching TRBD2 (5 bases). The CDR3 has 13 amino acids. Germline CDR1 and CDR2: SGHRS and YFSETQ. The V end was cut by 6 bases, the J end by 2 bases, with 12 bases between. The CDR3 loop is CASTDVGTYEQYF. The CDR3 DNA follows: TGCGCCAGCACGGACGTCGGGACCTACGAGCAGTACTTC.